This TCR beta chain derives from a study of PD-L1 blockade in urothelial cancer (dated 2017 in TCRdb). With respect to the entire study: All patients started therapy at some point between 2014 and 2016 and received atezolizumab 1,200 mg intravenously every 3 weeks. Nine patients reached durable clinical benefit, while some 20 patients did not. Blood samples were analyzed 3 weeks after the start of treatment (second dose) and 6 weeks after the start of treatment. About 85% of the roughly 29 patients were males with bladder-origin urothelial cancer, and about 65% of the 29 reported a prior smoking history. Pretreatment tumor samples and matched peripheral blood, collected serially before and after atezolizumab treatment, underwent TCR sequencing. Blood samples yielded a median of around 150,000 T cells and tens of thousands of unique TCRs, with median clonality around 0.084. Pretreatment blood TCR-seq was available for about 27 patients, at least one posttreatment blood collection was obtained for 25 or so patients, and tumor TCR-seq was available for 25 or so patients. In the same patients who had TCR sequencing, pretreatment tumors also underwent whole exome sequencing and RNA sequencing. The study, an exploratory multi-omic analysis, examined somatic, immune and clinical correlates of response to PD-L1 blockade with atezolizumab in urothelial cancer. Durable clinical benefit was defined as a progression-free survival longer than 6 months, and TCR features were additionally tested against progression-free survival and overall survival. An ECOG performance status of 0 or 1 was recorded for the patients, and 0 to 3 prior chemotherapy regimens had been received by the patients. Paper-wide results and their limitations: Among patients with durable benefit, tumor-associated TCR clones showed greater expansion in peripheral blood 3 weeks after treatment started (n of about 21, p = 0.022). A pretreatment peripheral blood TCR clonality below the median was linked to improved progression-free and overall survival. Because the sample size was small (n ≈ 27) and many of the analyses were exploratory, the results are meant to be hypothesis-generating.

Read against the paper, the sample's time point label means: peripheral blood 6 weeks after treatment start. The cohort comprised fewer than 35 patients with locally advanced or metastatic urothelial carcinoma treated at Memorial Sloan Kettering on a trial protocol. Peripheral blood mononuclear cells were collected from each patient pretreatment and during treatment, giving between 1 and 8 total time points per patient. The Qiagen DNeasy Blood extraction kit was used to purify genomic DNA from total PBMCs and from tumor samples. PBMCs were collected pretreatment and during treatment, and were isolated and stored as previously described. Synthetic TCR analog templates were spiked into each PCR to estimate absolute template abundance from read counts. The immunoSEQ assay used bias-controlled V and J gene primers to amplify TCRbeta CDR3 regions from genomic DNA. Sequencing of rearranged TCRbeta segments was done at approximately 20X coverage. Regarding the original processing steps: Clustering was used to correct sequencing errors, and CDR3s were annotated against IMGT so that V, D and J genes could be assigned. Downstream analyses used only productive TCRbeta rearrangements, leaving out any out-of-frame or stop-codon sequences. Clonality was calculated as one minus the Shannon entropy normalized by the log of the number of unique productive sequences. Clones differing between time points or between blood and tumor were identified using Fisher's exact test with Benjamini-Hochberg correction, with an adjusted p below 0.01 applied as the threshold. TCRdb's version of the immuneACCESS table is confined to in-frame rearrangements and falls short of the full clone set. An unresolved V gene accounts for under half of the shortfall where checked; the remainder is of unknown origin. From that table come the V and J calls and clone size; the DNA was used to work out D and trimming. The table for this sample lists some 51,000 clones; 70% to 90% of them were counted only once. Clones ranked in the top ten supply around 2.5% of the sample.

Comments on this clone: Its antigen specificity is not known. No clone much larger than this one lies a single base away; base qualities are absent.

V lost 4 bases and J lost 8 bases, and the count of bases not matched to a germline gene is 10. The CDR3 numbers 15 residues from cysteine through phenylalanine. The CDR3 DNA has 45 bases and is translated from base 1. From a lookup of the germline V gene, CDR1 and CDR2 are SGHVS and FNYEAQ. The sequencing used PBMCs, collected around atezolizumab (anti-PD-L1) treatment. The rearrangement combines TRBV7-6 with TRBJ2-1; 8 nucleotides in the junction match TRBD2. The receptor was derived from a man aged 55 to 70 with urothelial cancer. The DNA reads TGTGCCAGCAGCTCCGAGGAGCGGGAGATCTATGAGCAGTTCTTC. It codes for CASSSEEREIYEQFF.